This T cell receptor beta chain was captured in a study of cytomegalovirus exposure and HLA in healthy donors. TCRdb's copy holds only in-frame clones and misses some; the assay was immunoSEQ multiplex PCR. The sample yields tens of thousands of clones, just over 85% seen once. V was clipped by 5 bases and J by 6 bases, with 11 bases between them. The CDR3 runs to 13 residues. Per the germline V gene, CDR1 is MNHEY and CDR2 is SMNVEV (reference sequence). The V call is TRBV27, the J call TRBJ2-1; D remains unclear. This receptor was obtained from a woman in her twenties or thirties in good health and CMV-seronegative. The material sequenced was PBMCs. For the CDR3, the DNA is TGTGCCAGCAGTACCTCTAGGAGCAATGAGCAGTTCTTC. This gives the protein CASSTSRSNEQFF.